This T cell receptor beta chain was recorded in a study of cytomegalovirus exposure and HLA in healthy donors. Broader study findings: There were about 160 TCR beta chains listed as cytomegalovirus-associated. Clonal expansion was found to be greater in HLA-associated TCR beta chains than in equally common others in a later analysis.

The PCR used 60 Vbeta and 13 Jbeta primers. Some clones are missing from TCRdb's copy, which holds only in-frame ones; the method was immunoSEQ multiplex PCR. Among approximately 140,000 clones listed, 65% to 85% were seen once. The V and J ends lost 5 bases and 2 bases, in that order; junction bases with no gene match: 16. The CDR3 length is 18 residues. In germline, CDR1 is SGHVS, CDR2 FNYEAQ. Remarks on this clone: Its antigen is currently unknown.

The clonotype originates from a woman aged 40 to 55 in good health and CMV-seropositive. The rearrangement joins TRBV7-6 to TRBJ2-3; TRBD1 matches at 7 bases. The sequenced sample consisted of PBMCs. The CDR3 DNA reads TGTGCCAGCAGCGGGGGCTCATCAGGCAGGGGGTTCACAGATACGCAGTATTTT. It yields the protein CASSGGSSGRGFTDTQYF.